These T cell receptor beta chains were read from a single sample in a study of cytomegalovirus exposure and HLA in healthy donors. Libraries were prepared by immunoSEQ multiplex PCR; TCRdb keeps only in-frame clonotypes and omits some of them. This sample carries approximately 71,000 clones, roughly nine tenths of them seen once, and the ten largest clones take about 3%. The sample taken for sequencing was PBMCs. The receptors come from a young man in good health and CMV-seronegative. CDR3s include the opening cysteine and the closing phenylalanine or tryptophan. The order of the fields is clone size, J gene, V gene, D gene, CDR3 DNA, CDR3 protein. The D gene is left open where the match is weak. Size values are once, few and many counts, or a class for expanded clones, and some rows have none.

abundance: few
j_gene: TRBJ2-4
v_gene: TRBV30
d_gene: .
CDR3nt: TGTGCCTGGAGTGTATTGGGGAGAAATAGGGAAAGAAACATTCAGTACTTC
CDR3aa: CAWSVLGRNRERNIQYF

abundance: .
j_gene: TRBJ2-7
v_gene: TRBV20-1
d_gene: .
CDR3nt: TGCAGTGCTAGATCCAACTACGAGCAGTACTTC
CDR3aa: CSARSNYEQYF

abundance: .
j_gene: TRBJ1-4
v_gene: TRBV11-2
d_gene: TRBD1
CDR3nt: TGTGCCAGCAGCACTCTGTGGACAGGGGAGGGTGAAAAACTGTTTTTT
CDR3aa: CASSTLWTGEGEKLFF

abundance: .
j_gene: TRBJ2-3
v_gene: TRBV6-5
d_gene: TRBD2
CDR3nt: TGTGCCAGCAGTCAACTAGCGGGAGGTGGAAATACGCAGTATTTT
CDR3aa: CASSQLAGGGNTQYF

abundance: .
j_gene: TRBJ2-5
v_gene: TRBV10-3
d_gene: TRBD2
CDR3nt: TGTGCCATCAGTGAGTCGAGCGGGGGGGGCCGCCTACCACGGGTGGCCCAGTACTTC
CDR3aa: CAISESSGGGRLPRVAQYF

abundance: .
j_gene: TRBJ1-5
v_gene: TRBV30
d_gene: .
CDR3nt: TGTGCCTGGAGTCGGAGGTTCGGGGGACTCTATCAGCCCCAGCATTTT
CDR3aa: CAWSRRFGGLYQPQHF

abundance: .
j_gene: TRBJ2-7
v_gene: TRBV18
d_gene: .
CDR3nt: TGTGCCAGCTCACCAGACAGTTACGAGCAGTACTTC
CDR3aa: CASSPDSYEQYF

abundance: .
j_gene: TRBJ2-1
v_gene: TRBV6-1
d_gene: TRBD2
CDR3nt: TGTGCCACGACTAGCGGTGTCTTGTACAATGAGCAGTTCTTC
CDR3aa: CATTSGVLYNEQFF

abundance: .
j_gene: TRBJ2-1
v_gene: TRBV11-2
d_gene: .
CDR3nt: TGTGCCAGCAGCCTCCAACTTCACCGCTCCTACAATGAGCAGTTCTTC
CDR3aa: CASSLQLHRSYNEQFF

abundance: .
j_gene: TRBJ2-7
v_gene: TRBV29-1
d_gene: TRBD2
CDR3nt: TGCAGCGTGGCAACGGGACTAGAGAGCGAGCAGTACTTC
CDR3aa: CSVATGLESEQYF

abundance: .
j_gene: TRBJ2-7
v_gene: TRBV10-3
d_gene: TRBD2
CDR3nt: TGTGCCATCAGTGCGGCTAGCGGGAGCTCTTACGAGCAGTACTTC
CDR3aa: CAISAASGSSYEQYF

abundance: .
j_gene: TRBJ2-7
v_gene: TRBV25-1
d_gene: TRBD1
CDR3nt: TGTGCCAGCAGTGAATTTATAAGGACAGGGGGCTACGAGCAGTACTTC
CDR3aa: CASSEFIRTGGYEQYF

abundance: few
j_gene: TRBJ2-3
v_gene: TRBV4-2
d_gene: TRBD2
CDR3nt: TGTGCCAGCAGCCCCGGGACTAGCGACACAGATACGCAGTATTTT
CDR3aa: CASSPGTSDTDTQYF

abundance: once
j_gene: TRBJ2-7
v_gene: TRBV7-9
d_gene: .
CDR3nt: TGTGCCAGCAGCTTGGGGCGGGATTCGGGCTTC
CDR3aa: CASSLGRDSGF

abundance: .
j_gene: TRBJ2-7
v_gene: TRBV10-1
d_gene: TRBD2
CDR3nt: TGCGCCACCCGACCGAGGACTAGATCCTACGAGCAGTACTTC
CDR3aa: CATRPRTRSYEQYF

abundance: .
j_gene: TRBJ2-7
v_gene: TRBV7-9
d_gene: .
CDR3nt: TGTGCCAGCAGCTTAGGCGCCACCTCCTACGAGCAGTACTTC
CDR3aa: CASSLGATSYEQYF

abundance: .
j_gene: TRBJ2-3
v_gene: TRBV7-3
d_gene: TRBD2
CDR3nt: TGTGCCAGCTCTCAGGCGGGAGGAAGCACAGATACGCAGTATTTT
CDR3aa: CASSQAGGSTDTQYF

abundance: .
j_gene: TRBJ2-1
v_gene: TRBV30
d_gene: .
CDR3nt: TGTGCCGTATTCGAGATTGTTGACACCAATGAGCAGTTCTTC
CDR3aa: CAVFEIVDTNEQFF

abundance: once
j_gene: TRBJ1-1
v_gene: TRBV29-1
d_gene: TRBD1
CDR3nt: TGCAGCGTTGAAACCTCGGGTGGGGCAGGGGGCCCAGAAACTGAAGCTTTCTTT
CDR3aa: CSVETSGGAGGPETEAFF

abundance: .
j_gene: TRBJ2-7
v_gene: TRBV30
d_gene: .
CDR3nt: TGTGCCTGCAGGGAGGCGACTAGGGAGCAGTACTTC
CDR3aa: CACREATREQYF

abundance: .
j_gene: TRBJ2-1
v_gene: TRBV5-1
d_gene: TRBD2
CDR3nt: TGCGCCAGCAGCCGTTCGGCTAGCGGATCTTACAATGAGCAGTTCTTC
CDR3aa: CASSRSASGSYNEQFF

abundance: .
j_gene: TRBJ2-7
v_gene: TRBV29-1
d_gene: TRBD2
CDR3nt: TGCAGCGCCCAAGACCCACTAGCGGACTACGAGCAGTACTTC
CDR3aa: CSAQDPLADYEQYF

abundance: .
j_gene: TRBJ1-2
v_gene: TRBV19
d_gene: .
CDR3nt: TGTGCCAGTAGTAGTGGAGGTCCCTATGGCTACACCTTC
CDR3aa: CASSSGGPYGYTF

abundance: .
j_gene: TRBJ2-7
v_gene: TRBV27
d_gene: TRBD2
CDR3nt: TGTGCCAGCAGTCCCCGGGAGGCTCACTACGAGCAGTACTTC
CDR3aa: CASSPREAHYEQYF

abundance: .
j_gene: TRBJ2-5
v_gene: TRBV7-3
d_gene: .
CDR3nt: TGTGCCAGCAGCACCGGGAGATCAGAGACCCAGTACTTC
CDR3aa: CASSTGRSETQYF

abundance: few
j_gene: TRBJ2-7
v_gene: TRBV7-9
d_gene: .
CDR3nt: TGTGCCAGCAGCTACACCACCTACGAGCAGTACTTC
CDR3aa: CASSYTTYEQYF

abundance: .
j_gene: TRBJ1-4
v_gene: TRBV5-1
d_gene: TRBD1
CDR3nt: TGCGCCAGCAGTTTTGGGGGACAGGTTAATGAAAAACTGTTTTTT
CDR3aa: CASSFGGQVNEKLFF

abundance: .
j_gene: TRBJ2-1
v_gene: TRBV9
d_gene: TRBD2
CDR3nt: TGTGCCAGCAGCCCCGCCGGGGGGGGTGAGCAGTTCTTC
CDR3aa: CASSPAGGGEQFF

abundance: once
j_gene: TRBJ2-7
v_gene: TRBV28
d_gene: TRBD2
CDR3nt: TGTGCCAGCACCCCGGGACTAGCATCCTACGAGCAGTACTTC
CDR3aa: CASTPGLASYEQYF

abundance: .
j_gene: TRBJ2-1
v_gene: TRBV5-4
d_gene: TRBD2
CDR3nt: TGTGCCAGCAGCTTTCTAGCGGACTACAATGAGCAGTTCTTC
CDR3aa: CASSFLADYNEQFF

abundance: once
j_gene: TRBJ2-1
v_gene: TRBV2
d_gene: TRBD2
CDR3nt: TGTGCCAGCAGTCAAAGGGGAACCGAAGGACTAGCGGGAACTGAGCAGTTCTTC
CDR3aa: CASSQRGTEGLAGTEQFF

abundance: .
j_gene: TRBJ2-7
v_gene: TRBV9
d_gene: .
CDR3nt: TGTGCCAGCAGCGTGGGACTCGAGCCGAACCGCGAGCAGTACTTC
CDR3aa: CASSVGLEPNREQYF

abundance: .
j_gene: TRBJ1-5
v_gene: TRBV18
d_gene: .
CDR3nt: TGTGCCAGCTCCCAGGGTAGCAATCAGCCCCAGCATTTT
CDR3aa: CASSQGSNQPQHF

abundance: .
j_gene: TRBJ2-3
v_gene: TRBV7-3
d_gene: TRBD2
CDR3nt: TGTGCCAGCAGCAGGGGGACTAGCGTACAAGATACGCAGTATTTT
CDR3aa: CASSRGTSVQDTQYF

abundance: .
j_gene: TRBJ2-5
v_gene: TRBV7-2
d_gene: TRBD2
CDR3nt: TGTGCCAGCAGCTCCAGCGGGAGTATTGAGACCCAGTACTTC
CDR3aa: CASSSSGSIETQYF

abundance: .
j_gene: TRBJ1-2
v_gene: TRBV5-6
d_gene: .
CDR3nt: TGTGCCAGCAGCTTGGGCCGGAGGAAGGGAGGAGCAAGCTATGGCTACACCTTC
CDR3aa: CASSLGRRKGGASYGYTF

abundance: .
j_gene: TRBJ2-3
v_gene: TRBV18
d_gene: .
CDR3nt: TGTGCCAGCTCACCTACATCAGGGTTTATTACAGATACGCAGTATTTT
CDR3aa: CASSPTSGFITDTQYF

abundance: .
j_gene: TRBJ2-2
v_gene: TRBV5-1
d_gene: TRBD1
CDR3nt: TGCGCCAGCGGTCGACAGGGGAGCACCGGGGAGCTGTTTTTT
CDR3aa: CASGRQGSTGELFF

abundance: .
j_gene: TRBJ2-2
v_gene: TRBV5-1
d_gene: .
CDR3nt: TGCGCCAGCAGCTTTGCACAGGGCGGATCCGGGGAGCTGTTTTTT
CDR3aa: CASSFAQGGSGELFF

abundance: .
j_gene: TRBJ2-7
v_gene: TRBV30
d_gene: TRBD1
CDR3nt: TGTGCCTGGAGTGTACCAGGACAGGGAGCCTACGAGCAGTACTTC
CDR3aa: CAWSVPGQGAYEQYF

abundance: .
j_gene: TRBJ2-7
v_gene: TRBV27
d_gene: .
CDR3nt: TGTGCCAGCAGCCCCATAGCGACCTACGAGCAGTACTTC
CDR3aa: CASSPIATYEQYF

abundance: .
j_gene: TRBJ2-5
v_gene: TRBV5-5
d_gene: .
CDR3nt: TGTGCCAGCAGCTTCGTACAGCAAGAGACCCAGTACTTC
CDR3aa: CASSFVQQETQYF

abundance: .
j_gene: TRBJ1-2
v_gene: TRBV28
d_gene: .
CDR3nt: TGTGCCAGCAGTTTACAGCGGGGAGGCGGCTACACCTTC
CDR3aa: CASSLQRGGGYTF

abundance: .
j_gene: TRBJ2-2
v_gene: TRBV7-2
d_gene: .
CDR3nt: TGTGCCAGCAGCTTAGCGCTTAAGGGGAACATACGAGATCTGAAAAACACCGGGGAGCTGTTTTTT
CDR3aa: CASSLALKGNIRDLKNTGELFF

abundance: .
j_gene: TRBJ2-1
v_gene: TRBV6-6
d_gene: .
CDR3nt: TGTGCCAGCAGTTTAGGGGGTAGCCCCTACAATGAGCAGTTCTTC
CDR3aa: CASSLGGSPYNEQFF

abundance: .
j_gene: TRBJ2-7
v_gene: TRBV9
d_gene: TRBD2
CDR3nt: TGTGCCAGCAGCGTAGTTCCTAGCGGGAGGTCTCACGAGCAGTACTTC
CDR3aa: CASSVVPSGRSHEQYF